Each of the 4 T cell receptor beta chains below was sequenced from the same sample in a study of spatial heterogeneity in lung cancer. Time point given: sample taken at primary tumor resection. TCRdb processed the 5' RACE reads anew with MiXCR; each CDR3 protein has one entry. This sample has 7,500 to 8,000 distinct CDR3 sequences, with over 7.5% found just once. Sequences were derived from PBMCs, sampled at surgery. These receptors were obtained from a male donor with early-stage non-small cell lung cancer.

The chain carries TRBV28 and TRBJ1-2, with D unresolved. With 4 bases removed from V and 7 bases from J, the gap between germline ends came to 7 bases. This CDR3 is 11 amino acids long. The germline gives CDR1 MDHEN, CDR2 SYDVKM. The CDR3, as DNA: TGTGCCAGCAGTTCCAGCGGTGGCTACACCTTC. Translating gives CASSSSGGYTF.

Judged by abundance, this clonotype is medium-sized (0.01 to 0.1%). The genes are TRBV14 and TRBJ2-1, with 13 positions matching TRBD2. There are 19 residues in the CDR3. CDR1 SGHDN and CDR2 FVKESK come from the germline V gene. With 0 bases clipped from V and 8 bases from J, the junction kept 13 bases outside the gene matches. CDR3 sequence reads: CASSQEAHGLAGVIDEQFF. DNA for the CDR3: TGTGCCAGCAGCCAAGAGGCCCATGGACTAGCGGGAGTAATAGATGAGCAGTTCTTC.

This clonotype was counted ten times or more. One junction end does not reproduce the germline sequence, and a read error may be involved. This rearrangement joins TRBV23-1 to TRBJ2-5; no clear D. TRBV23-1 is classed as an ORF, of uncertain function. The CDR3 runs to 13 residues. CDR3: CASSQWIQETQYF. The CDR3 coding sequence is TGCGCCAGCAGCCAATGGATCCAAGAGACCCAGTACTTC.

The chain has TRBV5-1 and TRBJ1-6; TRBD1 matches 9 bases. There are 15 residues in the CDR3. Germline values: CDR1 SGHRS, CDR2 YFSETQ. V gave up 6 bases and J gave up 10 bases; unmatched junction bases: 11. The CDR3 DNA follows: TGCGCCAGCACCAAGGACAGGGGCAGTGGGTCACCCCTCCACTTT. It translates to CASTKDRGSGSPLHF.